These T cell receptor beta chains were read from a single sample in a study of vaccination and CD4 T cells after COVID-19. Which antigens these TCRs recognize remains unknown. Using its own MiXCR run on the PCR reads, TCRdb lists one record per CDR3 protein. The sample contains about 22,000 distinct CDR3 sequences, around two fifths of which appear only once. The starting material was CD4+ T cells from blood, cultured in vitro, obtained before SARS-CoV-2 vaccination. All receptors come from a human donor who had recovered from COVID-19. Each CDR3 is given with its conserved first and last residue. Fields, in order: CDR3 length, D gene, V gene, CDR3 protein. D genes are given only for firm matches.

13,.,TRBV2,CASSMDSMSGYTF
13,TRBD2,TRBV11-3,CASSFQRGETQYF
16,TRBD2,TRBV7-9,CASSLWRGFSTDTQYF
15,.,TRBV23-1,CASSQPDASNTEAFF
15,.,TRBV4-3,CASSQGAQGNYGYTF
14,TRBD1,TRBV19,CASTKQGAGQPQHF
13,.,TRBV6-2/TRBV6-3,CASSQPGEYEQYF
14,.,TRBV12-3/TRBV12-4,CASSYNQPFNEQYF
17,TRBD1,TRBV6-2/TRBV6-3,CASSYPRTGRGTGELFF
14,.,TRBV7-6,CASSLAYPPGELFF
15,TRBD1,TRBV18,CASSRAGGADYGYTF
14,TRBD1,TRBV24-1,CATSDSAGGNEQFF
13,TRBD2,TRBV29-1,CSVDGGRTGELFF
14,TRBD1,TRBV6-1,CAIGQGGGSYEQYF
14,.,TRBV20-1,CSARGGSWGETQYF
13,.,TRBV27,CASSLRRQETQYF
20,.,TRBV2,CASSEAYKQRRTRERCEQYF
15,.,TRBV4-2,CASSQDRQGSYGYTF
14,.,TRBV18,CASFTSTEGTEAFF
13,.,TRBV19,CASSSQVYQPQHF
17,TRBD1,TRBV6-5,CASSYVGTGRINYGYTF
17,.,TRBV19,CASSLPDTMDSNTEAFF
18,TRBD2,TRBV7-9,CASRSGLAVLASTDTQYF
14,TRBD1,TRBV6-5,CASSYDDRASRYTF
15,TRBD1,TRBV4-3,CASSQRDRDNSPLHF
14,.,TRBV20-1,CSAPTLYSYNEQFF
16,TRBD1,TRBV5-1,CASSLASGGSSYEQYF
13,TRBD1,TRBV7-3,CASSLGQGGGYTF
16,TRBD2,TRBV6-5,CASSYSGGRGTDTQYF
13,.,TRBV6-2/TRBV6-3,CASQDLSNQPQHF
13,TRBD1,TRBV19,CASSPRDRNIQYF
15,TRBD1,TRBV5-1,CASSLGQGHYNEQFF
13,TRBD2,TRBV7-3,CASSLTSVGELFF
15,.,TRBV9,CASRSSDTRGSPLHF
14,TRBD2,TRBV5-8,CASSRGALADEQYF
13,.,TRBV6-5,CASSLDPGTEAFF
15,.,TRBV7-2,CASSPGRSIGKTQYF
14,TRBD1,TRBV6-1,CASGLGWDRGPYTF
14,.,TRBV2,CASSEAGGWQPQHF
17,.,TRBV11-3,CASSLEGTSDSGHGYTF
14,.,TRBV27,CASRSVPEGTEAFF
15,TRBD1,TRBV15,CATSRDARGHTEAFF
14,.,TRBV27,CASSLSRSYQPQHF
14,.,TRBV15,CATSRGGEAETQYF
17,TRBD2,TRBV27,CASSLSLTSGGYNEQFF
15,.,TRBV7-9,CASSLAHRGIDEQYF
16,.,TRBV4-1,CASSQPTASRGYGYTF
15,TRBD1,TRBV20-1,CSARPRDRAVGGYTF
15,TRBD1,TRBV6-2/TRBV6-3,CASSYGTGETGELFF
15,TRBD2,TRBV6-2/TRBV6-3,CASSYWGLAGDEQYF
16,TRBD1,TRBV27,CASSLSPGQGADGYTF
18,.,TRBV11-3,CASSLSGTGYSGANVLTF
17,TRBD1,TRBV7-2,CASSPQGQVISGNTIYF